The 24 T cell receptor beta chains in this list originate from one sample, sequenced in a study of blood T cells in healthy people across ages. Sample-barcoded 5' priming and a J-beta primer mix drove a second PCR of roughly 7 to 11 cycles. TCRdb reprocessed the 5' RACE reads with MiXCR, giving one entry per CDR3 protein. The data hold hundreds of thousands of distinct CDR3 sequences, with approximately 24% observed a single time. This sample was shared with a second study, whose subject was T cells of mothers and their children.

Sequencing was carried out using blood. The receptor source for this set is a boy between 5 and 17 years old in good health.

With respect to this clonotype: Mismatch with germline at one junction end may stem from a read error. The gene calls are TRBV5-6 and TRBJ1-2; TRBD1 is a possible D gene (6 bases). The CDR3 totals 14 residues. Germline assignment: CDR1 SGHDT and CDR2 YYEEEE. DNA for the CDR3: TGTGCCGGCAGCTTTCTGGGACAAGGATATGGCTACACCTTC. Its translation is CAGSFLGQGYGYTF. The whole variable domain, filled in from reference TRBV5-6 and TRBJ1-2, reads DAGVTQSPTHLIKTRGQQVTLRCSPKSGHDTVSWYQQALGQGPQFIFQYYEEEERQRGNFPDRFSGHQFPNYSSELNVNALLLGDSALYLCAGSFLGQGYGYTFGSGTRLTVV.

The rearrangement uses TRBV7-3 and TRBJ2-1; no clear D. There are 13 residues in the CDR3. V was clipped by 2 bases and J by 9 bases, with 11 bases between them. Germline V gives CDR1 SGHTA, CDR2 FQGTGA. In nucleotides, the CDR3 is TGTGCCAGCAGCTTACGGAGTGCCAGTGAGCAGTTCTTC. This sequence encodes CASSLRSASEQFF. The entire variable domain, with the rest obtained from reference TRBV7-3 and TRBJ2-1, is as follows: GAGVSQTPSNKVTEKGKYVELRCDPISGHTALYWYRQSLGQGPEFLIYFQGTGAADDSGLPNDRFFAVRPEGSVSTLKIQRTERGDSAVYLCASSLRSASEQFFGPGTRLTVL.

The chain couples TRBV4-1 to TRBJ1-5; 11 positions match TRBD1. CDR1 is MGHRA and CDR2 is YSYEKL in the germline V gene. CDR3 size: 18 residues. V lost 3 bases and J lost 1; bases outside the gene matches: 8. The CDR3: CASSQDRGQGVSNQPQHF. As DNA, the CDR3 is TGCGCCAGCAGCCAGGACAGGGGGCAGGGGGTCAGCAATCAGCCCCAGCATTTT.

This clonotype has more than one count but fewer than ten. V is TRBV29-1 and J is TRBJ2-1; the D gene is possibly TRBD1 (5 bases). Trimming took off 1 base at V and 2 bases at J, with 12 bases between the two ends. Looked up from germline, CDR1 is SQVTM and CDR2 is ANQGSEA. The CDR3 covers 15 residues. The CDR3 nucleotides read TGCAGCGTTGAAGGTGGCAGGGTGACCTACAATGAGCAGTTCTTC. This encodes CSVEGGRVTYNEQFF.

The chain joins TRBV12-3 or TRBV12-4 to TRBJ2-7; TRBD1 or TRBD2 may be the D gene (5 bases each). The CDR3 runs to 15 residues. The V and J ends lost 5 bases and 2 bases respectively, with 16 bases between them. The CDR3 region is CASSTRDGLTYEQYF. CDR3 bases: TGTGCCAGCAGTACTCGGGACGGACTGACCTACGAGCAGTACTTC.

The chain has TRBV6-1 and TRBJ1-5; perhaps TRBD1 as D (5 bases). Looked up from germline, CDR1 is MNHNS and CDR2 is SASEGT. V lost 5 bases to trimming and J lost 4 bases, with 12 bases between them. CDR3 length: 14 residues. This chain's CDR3 is CASSRDFSNQPQHF. The CDR3 DNA reads as TGTGCCAGCAGTCGGGACTTTTCTAATCAGCCCCAGCATTTT.

This clonotype was counted only a few times. The chain recombines TRBV20-1 with TRBJ2-5, with D perhaps TRBD1 or TRBD2 (5 bases each). The J call may be in error: the DNA end matches TRBJ2-1 better. From germline, CDR1 is DFQATT and CDR2 SNEGSKA (reference sequence). The CDR3 has 14 amino acids. CDR3 DNA sequence: TGCAGTGCTTGCCGGGACCTAGGCGGCAATGAGCAGTTCTTC. Protein sequence: CSACRDLGGNEQFF.

This rearrangement joins TRBV5-1 to TRBJ1-2; D might be TRBD1 (5 bases). The CDR3 has 13 amino acids. The V and J ends lost 5 bases and 6 bases respectively, with 14 bases between them. The germline gives CDR1 SGHRS, CDR2 YFSETQ. CDR3 region: CASRQEDRDGYTF. The CDR3, as DNA: TGCGCCAGCAGACAGGAGGATCGGGATGGCTACACCTTC. Filled out from reference TRBV5-1 and TRBJ1-2, the complete variable domain reads KAGVTQTPRYLIKTRGQQVTLSCSPISGHRSVSWYQQTPGQGLQFLFEYFSETQRNKGNFPGRFSGRQFSNSRSEMNVSTLELGDSALYLCASRQEDRDGYTFGSGTRLTVV.

J is TRBJ2-3 and V is TRBV10-3; 8 bases agree with TRBD1. The CDR3 is made up of 15 amino acids. Germline lookup yields CDR1 ENHRY and CDR2 SYGVKD. The junction had 10 bases not matched to a gene; V was cut back by 8 bases and J by 3 bases. The chain's CDR3 is CAIRSNRDRTDTQYF. The CDR3 region has the DNA TGTGCCATCCGCTCTAACCGGGACAGGACAGATACGCAGTATTTT.

The rearrangement links TRBV29-1 to TRBJ2-7; D tentatively fits TRBD1 or TRBD2 (6 bases each). Trimming pared 3 bases from V and 6 bases from J, leaving 12 bases between. The germline gives CDR1 SQVTM, CDR2 ANQGSEA. The CDR3 has 12 residues. The CDR3 protein is CSVDRGALEQYF. DNA of the CDR3: TGCAGCGTTGATAGGGGGGCCCTCGAGCAGTACTTC.

This CDR3 reads CASGAYTGELFF. CDR3 DNA: TGTGCCAGCGGAGCGTACACCGGGGAGCTGTTTTTT. The V and J genes are TRBV7-3 and TRBJ2-2; no clear D gene. CDR1 is SGHTA, CDR2 FQGTGA, per germline. The CDR3 consists of 12 residues. Trimming pared 8 bases from V and 3 bases from J, leaving 7 bases between.

V is TRBV20-1 and J is TRBJ2-1, with D tentatively TRBD1 (7 bases). The closer fit of TRBJ2-7 to the DNA end suggests the J call may be wrong. In germline, CDR1 is DFQATT, CDR2 SNEGSKA (reference sequence). The CDR3 totals 13 residues. The CDR3 sequence is CSTVTGRNYEQYF. The CDR3 region has the DNA TGCAGTACGGTGACAGGGAGGAACTACGAGCAGTACTTC.

The table lists this clonotype with a count of one. The J gene is TRBJ2-1, the V gene TRBV3-1, with 7 positions matching TRBD1. CDR1 and CDR2 from the germline V gene are LGHDT and YNNKEL (reference sequence). The CDR3 extends over 14 amino acids. Trimming at V came to 4 bases and at J to 3 bases, leaving 3 bases not matched to a gene. DNA of the CDR3: TGTGCCAGCAGCCGGGCAGGGGGCTACAATGAGCAGTTCTTC. This translates into CASSRAGGYNEQFF.

V is TRBV4-1 and J is TRBJ2-7; 8 nucleotides agree with TRBD2. Losses at the gene ends were 1 base for V and 2 bases for J; bases not matched to a gene: 4. The CDR3 has 15 amino acids. Germline values: CDR1 MGHRA, CDR2 YSYEKL. This CDR3 is CASSQGTGGAYEQYF. CDR3 nucleotide sequence: TGCGCCAGCAGCCAAGGTACGGGGGGGGCCTACGAGCAGTACTTC.

This clonotype was seen more than once but under ten times. The chain combines TRBV15 with TRBJ1-4; weak D call: TRBD1 (5 bases). The V end lost 6 bases, the J end lost 14 bases, and 16 bases lay between the germline ends. This CDR3 is built from 12 residues. Germline CDR1 reads LNHNV; CDR2 reads YYDKDF (reference sequence). CDR3 residues: CATSLGPQALFF. The CDR3 nucleotides read TGTGCCACCAGTCTGGGACCACAGGCGCTGTTTTTT.

The chain combines TRBV20-1 with TRBJ2-1, with D tentatively TRBD2 (6 bases). CDR1 and CDR2 from the germline V gene are DFQATT and SNEGSKA (reference sequence). The CDR3 totals 15 residues. V was trimmed by 1 base and J by 4 bases, leaving 14 bases between them. The DNA of the CDR3 is TGCAGTGCTAGAGCCGGGAAGCGGGCGTACAATGAGCAGTTCTTC. Translating it yields CSARAGKRAYNEQFF.

This clonotype was seen a few times. This rearrangement joins TRBV21-1 to TRBJ2-5; the listed D gene, TRBD1, was not tested against the DNA. TRBV21-1 counts as a pseudogene. The CDR3 consists of 14 residues. The CDR3: CASSKVGGPETQYF. The DNA of the CDR3 is TGTGCCAGCAGCAAAGTGGGGGGGCCGGAGACCCAGTACTTC.

This chain connects TRBV13 to TRBJ2-7; D might be TRBD1 (6 bases). The CDR3 is 14 residues long. Per the germline V gene, CDR1 is PRHDT and CDR2 is FYEKMQ (reference sequence). Trimming cost V 4 bases and J 3 bases, with 13 bases left between them. The CDR3 reads CASSSAQGFYEQYF. The CDR3 DNA reads as TGTGCCAGCAGCTCCGCTCAGGGGTTCTACGAGCAGTACTTC.

The table lists this clonotype with a few counts. This chain links TRBV4-1 with TRBJ2-2, with 9 bases lining up with TRBD1. CDR1 and CDR2 (germline): MGHRA, YSYEKL. The CDR3 extends over 17 amino acids. Unmatched junction bases numbered 11, after V lost 3 bases and J lost 6 bases. As DNA, the CDR3 is TGCGCCAGCAGCCAGATCCCGGGACAGGGATCGGCCGGGGAGCTGTTTTTT. Amino acid sequence: CASSQIPGQGSAGELFF.

The CDR3 nucleotides are TGTGCCAGCAGTGTGGACGGAAACATTCAGTACTTC. Protein: CASSVDGNIQYF. V usage is TRBV28 and J usage is TRBJ2-4; D not certain. Germline V CDR1 and CDR2: MDHEN, SYDVKM. The ends were cut back, 5 bases at V and 6 bases at J, with 8 bases in the middle. The CDR3 loop spans 12 amino acids.

This clonotype was seen more than once but under ten times. The chain is built from TRBV21-1 and TRBJ2-7; the table's D call TRBD1 went unverified against the DNA. TRBV21-1 is recorded as a pseudogene. The CDR3 is 16 amino acids. In DNA form, the CDR3 reads TGTGCCAGCAGCCCCCACAGGGTTTTAGTTGACTACGAGCAGTACTTC. This codes for CASSPHRVLVDYEQYF.

The V gene is TRBV9, the J gene TRBJ2-5; tentative D call: TRBD1 (7 bases). Gene TRBJ2-7 matches the end of the DNA better, so the J call may be wrong. This CDR3 comprises 14 residues. The germline V gene has CDR1 SGDLS and CDR2 YYNGEE. The CDR3 loop reads CASSPSGGYYEQYF. The DNA for the CDR3 is TGTGCCAGCAGCCCTTCAGGGGGGTACTACGAGCAGTACTTC.

CDR3 sequence (DNA): TGTGCCAGCAGCCAAGGGGACCCCGGCTACAATGAGCAGTTCTTC. Translating gives CASSQGDPGYNEQFF. The chain employs TRBV7-3 and TRBJ2-1; the D gene could be TRBD1 or TRBD2 (5 bases each). The V end lost 5 bases, the J end lost 3 bases, and 14 bases lay between the germline ends. CDR3 length: 15 amino acids. CDR1 and CDR2 from the germline V gene are SGHTA and FQGTGA.

This clonotype was observed a handful of times. The chain is built from TRBV6-2 or TRBV6-3 and TRBJ1-2, with D perhaps TRBD1 (5 bases). V was pared by 2 bases and J by 7 bases, with 11 bases between. In germline, CDR1 is MNHEY, CDR2 SVGEGT. There are 13 residues in the CDR3. In nucleotides, the CDR3 is TGTGCCAGCAGTTACGCAGGGCCGGGTGGCTACACCTTC. It is translated as CASSYAGPGGYTF.